These 6 T cell receptor beta chains originate from one sample sequenced in a study of T cell changes during pregnancy in multiple sclerosis (dated by TCRdb to the late 2010s). Library preparation used the immunoSEQ multiplex PCR assay. TCRdb obtained this table from immuneACCESS and retained in-frame rearrangements with V and J assigned. These tables miss some clones; where compared with another copy, unresolved V genes account for less than half of the shortfall, and the remainder is unexplained. The sample table shows 40,000 to 60,000 clones, and over 90% are seen once. The top ten constitute around 0.9% of the sample. This sample comprised peripheral blood, obtained after pregnancy. These receptor sequences come from a female donor with multiple sclerosis, enrolled in a pregnancy study.

The V gene is TRBV10-3, the J gene TRBJ1-6; TRBD1 aligns across 9 bases. The CDR3 loop spans 14 amino acids. CDR1 ENHRY and CDR2 SYGVKD come from the germline V gene. Trimming took 6 bases from V and 8 from J; bases not matched to a gene: 5. The CDR3 sequence: CAIRKGQGDSPLHF. CDR3 nucleotide sequence: TGTGCCATCAGGAAGGGACAGGGTGATTCACCCCTCCACTTT.

The rearrangement links TRBV7-9 to TRBJ1-2, with TRBD1 as a possible D gene (6 bases). Germline-derived CDR1 and CDR2 are SEHNR and FQNEAQ (reference sequence). The germline V and J ends were trimmed by 8 bases and 0 bases, with 19 bases remaining between them. The CDR3 is 16 residues long. The CDR3 sequence: CASVGVGRGSNYGYTF. In DNA form, the CDR3 reads TGTGCCAGCGTAGGGGTAGGAAGGGGGTCTAACTATGGCTACACCTTC.

This clone showed up just once. This chain joins TRBV9 and TRBJ2-7, with unresolved D. The CDR3 contains 15 residues. V was trimmed by 3 bases and J by 0 bases, leaving 13 bases between them. Looked up from germline, CDR1 is SGDLS and CDR2 is YYNGEE. CDR3 region: CASSATPSSSYEQYF. In DNA, the CDR3 is TGTGCCAGCAGCGCGACACCGAGTAGCTCCTACGAGCAGTACTTC. The whole variable domain, filled in from reference TRBV9 and TRBJ2-7, reads DSGVTQTPKHLITATGQRVTLRCSPRSGDLSVYWYQQSLDQGLQFLIQYYNGEERAKGNILERFSAQQFPDLHSELNLSSLELGDSALYFCASSATPSSSYEQYFGPGTRLTVT.

The V and J genes are TRBV6-1 and TRBJ2-2; D remains unclear. The CDR3 is 14 residues long. Germline V CDR1 and CDR2: MNHNS, SASEGT. V shed 5 bases and J shed 0 bases, with 7 bases lying between them. The DNA for the CDR3 is TGTGCCAGCAGTCTGAGAGCGAACACCGGGGAGCTGTTTTTT. Its translation is CASSLRANTGELFF.

This clone has just one count. The chain couples TRBV9 to TRBJ2-3, with 12 bases that match TRBD2. The CDR3 covers 16 residues. V shed 3 bases and J 0 bases; nucleotides not matched to a gene: 2. Per germline, CDR1 SGDLS and CDR2 YYNGEE. The CDR3 loop reads CASSALAGGSTDTQYF. The DNA of the CDR3 is TGTGCCAGCAGCGCCCTAGCGGGGGGGAGCACAGATACGCAGTATTTT.

The CDR3 nucleotides are TGTGCCACCAGCAGAGATCTTGGGGGGAATTCACCCCTCCACTTT. This translates into CATSRDLGGNSPLHF. The rearrangement joins TRBV15 to TRBJ1-6; tentatively, D is TRBD1 (5 bases). CDR1 and CDR2 (germline): LNHNV, YYDKDF (reference sequence). The CDR3 sequence is 15 residues long. V was pared by 0 bases and J by 7 bases, with 10 bases between.